This T cell receptor (beta chain) was obtained from a study of identical twins. Findings and caveats of the study: Insertions were reduced in abundant cord blood beta clonotypes but not in memory repertoires. Invariant MAIT and iNKT cells may have partly biased zero-insertion analyses.

TCRdb redid the calling of the 5' RACE reads with MiXCR, one entry per CDR3 protein. This table has about 690,000 distinct CDR3 sequences, roughly 6.2% appearing once. V lost 7 bases and J lost 14; bases outside the gene matches: 15. The CDR3 sequence is 15 residues long. On this clonotype: Its antigen is unidentified.

The TCR was taken from a man between 18 and 35 years old in good health. The sample taken for sequencing was naive T cells sorted from blood. V is TRBV12-3 or TRBV12-4 and J is TRBJ2-2; 11 bases line up with TRBD2. CDR3: CASIRGLAGGRGLFF. CDR3 in DNA: TGTGCCAGCATCCGGGGGCTAGCGGGGGGTCGTGGCCTGTTTTTT.